Listed here is a single T cell receptor beta chain. Its antigen is as yet unknown. Trimming removed 0 bases from V and 6 bases from J; junction bases left unmatched: 4. Germline CDR1 and CDR2: MNHNY and SVGAGI (reference sequence). CDR3 length: 16 amino acids. The primer mix had 60 Vbeta and 13 Jbeta primers. Sequencing used immunoSEQ multiplex PCR; TCRdb keeps in-frame clones, though not all of them. This specimen shows some 200,000 clones; the ten leading clones hold about 0.8%. The record originates from a study of cytomegalovirus exposure and HLA in healthy donors. Study-level findings and limits: The number of N-insertions in an Asian-associated ancestry cluster was reportedly below the roughly 620-donor mean in a later analysis.

V usage is TRBV6-6 and J usage is TRBJ1-5, with 11 bases fitting TRBD1. This receptor was obtained from a woman between 18 and 29 years old in good health and CMV-seropositive. Sequenced: PBMCs. In DNA form, the CDR3 reads TGTGCCAGCAGTTACTCGGGACAGGGGGATCGTCAGCCCCAGCATTTT. It translates to CASSYSGQGDRQPQHF.